This T cell receptor (beta chain) originates from a study of blood T cell repertoires in COVID-19. Across the whole study: COVID-19 samples, acute and convalescent, were from the United States, Italy and Spain. PBMCs, B-cell-depleted T cells, or T cells provided the cDNA or gDNA that made up the material.

Per the study methods: Amplification with reference gene primers provided the estimates of nucleated cell counts. Using immunoSEQ multiplex PCR, the repertoire was profiled, and TCRdb retains in-frame clones only, with some absent. V and J calls and clone size are as listed in that table; D and trimming were resolved from the DNA. The sample consists of approximately 68,000 clones, roughly nine tenths of them appearing once. Trimming removed 0 bases at V and 4 bases at J, with 6 bases between. This CDR3 contains 13 residues. Germline loops: CDR1 SGHRS, CDR2 YFSETQ. The V and J genes are TRBV5-1 and TRBJ2-3; no clear D gene. The TCR originated in a woman in her sixties with acute or convalescent COVID-19. Sample: peripheral blood. The CDR3: CASSLDRADTQYF. CDR3 in DNA: TGCGCCAGCAGCTTGGATCGGGCAGATACGCAGTATTTT.